This T cell receptor (beta chain) was identified in a study of identical twins. In its sample, this clonotype was seen many times. The target antigen is unknown. TCRdb analysed the 5' RACE reads with MiXCR anew, one entry per CDR3 protein. The table shows about 340,000 distinct CDR3 sequences, with roughly 10% occurring only once. Between the trimmed V and J ends, which lost 3 bases and 9 bases, there was a span of 9 bases. CDR3 size: 12 residues. The germline CDR1 and CDR2 sequences are MNHEY and SMNVEV (reference sequence). General observations from the study: Abundant cord blood beta clonotypes carried fewer insertions; memory repertoires showed none. Model-predicted out-of-frame TCR alpha sharing fell below observed values in monozygotic twins. Among out-of-frame alpha sequences shared by twins, low generation probability occurred in excess.

This clonotype originated in a woman in her forties or fifties in good health. Sequencing was performed on naive T cells sorted from blood. The chain is built from TRBV27 and TRBJ2-1, with a tentative D call TRBD1 (5 bases). The CDR3 region has the DNA TGTGCCAGCAGTTTCAGGGCCGGTGAGCAGTTCTTC. The encoded protein is CASSFRAGEQFF.